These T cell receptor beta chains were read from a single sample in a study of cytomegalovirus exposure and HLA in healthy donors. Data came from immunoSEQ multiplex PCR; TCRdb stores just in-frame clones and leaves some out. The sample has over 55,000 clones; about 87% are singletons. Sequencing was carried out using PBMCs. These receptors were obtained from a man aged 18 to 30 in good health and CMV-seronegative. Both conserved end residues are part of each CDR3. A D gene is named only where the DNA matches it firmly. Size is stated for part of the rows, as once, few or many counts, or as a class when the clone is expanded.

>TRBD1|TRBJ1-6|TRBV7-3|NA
TGTGCCAGCAGCCCGGGACAGTATAATTCACCCCTCCACTTT
CASSPGQYNSPLHF
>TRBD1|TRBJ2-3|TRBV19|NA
TGTGCCAGTCAAGACAGGGGGTTCGCAGATACGCAGTATTTT
CASQDRGFADTQYF
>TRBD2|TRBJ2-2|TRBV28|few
TGTGCCAGCAGTTTATGGAGGCTAGCGGGGGGGCCCGGGGAGCTGTTTTTT
CASSLWRLAGGPGELFF
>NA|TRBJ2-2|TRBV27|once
TGTGCCAGCAGCCCGGGGTTCACCGGGGAGCTGTTTTTT
CASSPGFTGELFF
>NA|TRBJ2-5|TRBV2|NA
TGTGCCAGCGGACTTGAAGAGGAAGCGACCCAGTACTTC
CASGLEEEATQYF
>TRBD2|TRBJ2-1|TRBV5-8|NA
TGTGCCAGCAGCCCCGGGACTACACGTAAATTGGATGAGCAGTTCTTC
CASSPGTTRKLDEQFF
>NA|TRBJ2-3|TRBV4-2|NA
TGTGCCAGCAGCGGGGGGAGTGACACTAGCACAGATACGCAGTATTTT
CASSGGSDTSTDTQYF
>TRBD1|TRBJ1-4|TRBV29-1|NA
TGCAGCGTTGAGGTCGAGGACAGGGATGAAAAACTGTTTTTT
CSVEVEDRDEKLFF
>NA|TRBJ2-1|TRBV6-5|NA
TGTGCCAGCAGTTCTCTCTCCTACAATGAGCAGTTCTTC
CASSSLSYNEQFF
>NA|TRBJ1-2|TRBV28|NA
TGTGCCAGCAGTCCAGACAGAAACTATGGCTACACCTTC
CASSPDRNYGYTF
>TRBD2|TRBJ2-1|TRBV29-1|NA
TGCAGCGTTCCGGGACTAGCGAGTTACAATGAGCAGTTCTTC
CSVPGLASYNEQFF
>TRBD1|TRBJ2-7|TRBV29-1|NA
TGCAGCGCGGGTCAAAAGGGGGCGCGACGATCCGAGCAGTACTTC
CSAGQKGARRSEQYF
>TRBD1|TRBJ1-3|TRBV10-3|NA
TGTGCCACGGGACAGGGACTAGGTGGAAACACCATATATTTT
CATGQGLGGNTIYF
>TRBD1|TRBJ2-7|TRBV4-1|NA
TGCGCCAGCAGCCATCCCGGGACAGGGGCTGGCTACGAGCAGTACTTC
CASSHPGTGAGYEQYF
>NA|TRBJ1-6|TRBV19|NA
TGTGCCAGTAGTAGCCGGGGTAATTCACCCCTCCACTTT
CASSSRGNSPLHF
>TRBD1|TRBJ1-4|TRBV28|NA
TGTGCCAGCAGTACTCAGGGGGCGCGGGGTGAAAAACTGTTTTTT
CASSTQGARGEKLFF
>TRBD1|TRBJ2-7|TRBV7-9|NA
TGTGCCAGCAGCCCAGACAGGGATGAGCAGTACTTC
CASSPDRDEQYF
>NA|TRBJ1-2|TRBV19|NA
TGTGCCAGTAGTATAGGCGGTATCTATGGCTACACCTTC
CASSIGGIYGYTF
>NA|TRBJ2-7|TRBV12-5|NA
TGTGCTAGTGTAGAAGGGCGGGTTAGCTACGAGCAGTACTTC
CASVEGRVSYEQYF